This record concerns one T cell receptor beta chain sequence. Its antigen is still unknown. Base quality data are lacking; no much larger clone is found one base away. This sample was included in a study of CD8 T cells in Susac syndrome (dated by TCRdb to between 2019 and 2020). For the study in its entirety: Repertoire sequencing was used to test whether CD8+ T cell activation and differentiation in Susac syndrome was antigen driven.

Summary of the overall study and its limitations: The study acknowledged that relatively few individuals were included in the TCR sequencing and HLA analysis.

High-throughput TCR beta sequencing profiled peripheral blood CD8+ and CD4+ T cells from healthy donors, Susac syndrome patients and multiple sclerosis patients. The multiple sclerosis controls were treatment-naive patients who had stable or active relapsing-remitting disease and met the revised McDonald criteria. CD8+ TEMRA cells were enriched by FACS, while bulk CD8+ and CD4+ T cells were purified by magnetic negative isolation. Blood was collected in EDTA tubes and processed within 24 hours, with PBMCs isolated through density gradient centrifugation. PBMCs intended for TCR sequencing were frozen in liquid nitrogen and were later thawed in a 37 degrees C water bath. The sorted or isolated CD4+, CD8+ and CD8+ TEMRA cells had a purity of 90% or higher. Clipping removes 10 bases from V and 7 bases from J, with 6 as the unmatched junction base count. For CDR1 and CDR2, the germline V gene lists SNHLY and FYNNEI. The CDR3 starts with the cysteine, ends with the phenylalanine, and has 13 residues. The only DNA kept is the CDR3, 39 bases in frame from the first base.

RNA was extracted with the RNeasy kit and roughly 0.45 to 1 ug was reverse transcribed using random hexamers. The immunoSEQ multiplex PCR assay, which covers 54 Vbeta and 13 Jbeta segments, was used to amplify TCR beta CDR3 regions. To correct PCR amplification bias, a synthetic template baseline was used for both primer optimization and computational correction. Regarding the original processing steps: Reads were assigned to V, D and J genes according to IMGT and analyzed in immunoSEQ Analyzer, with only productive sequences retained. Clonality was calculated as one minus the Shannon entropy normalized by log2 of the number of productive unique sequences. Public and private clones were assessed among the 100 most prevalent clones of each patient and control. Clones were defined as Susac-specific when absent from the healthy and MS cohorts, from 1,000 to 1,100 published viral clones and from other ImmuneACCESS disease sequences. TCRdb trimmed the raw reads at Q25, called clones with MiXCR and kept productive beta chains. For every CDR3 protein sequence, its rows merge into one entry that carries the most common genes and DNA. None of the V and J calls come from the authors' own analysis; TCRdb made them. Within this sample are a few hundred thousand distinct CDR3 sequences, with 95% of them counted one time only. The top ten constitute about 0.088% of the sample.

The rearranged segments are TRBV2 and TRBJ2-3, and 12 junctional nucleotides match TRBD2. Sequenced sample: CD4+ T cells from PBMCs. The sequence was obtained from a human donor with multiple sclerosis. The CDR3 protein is CATQTSGSYTQYF. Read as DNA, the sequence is TGTGCCACTCAGACTAGCGGGAGTTATACGCAGTATTTT.